These T cell receptor beta chains were read from a single sample in a study of T-cell memory formation after mild COVID-19. TCRdb re-derived calls from the 5' RACE reads in MiXCR, one entry per CDR3 protein. Of 85,000 to 120,000 distinct CDR3 sequences in the sample, 15% to 20% were seen once. Sequenced input: PBMCs or a T cell subset sorted from them (not recorded which). The receptors here all came from an adult woman who had mild COVID-19 (a few samples of this study predate the infection). Cell type and time point are not known. The CDR3 runs from the conserved cysteine through the conserved F or W. A D gene is named only where the DNA matches it firmly. Clone size is not always given. Where it is, it says once, few, many or a class for expanded clones.

V gene	D gene	J gene	clone size	CDR3 DNA	CDR3 protein
TRBV3-1	-	TRBJ2-7	-	TGTGCCAGCAGATTTTCCCCTGAGCTCGAGCAGTACTTC	CASRFSPELEQYF
TRBV7-9	-	TRBJ2-5	-	TGTGCCAGCAGCCATGGCCCATTCCAAGAGACCCAGTACTTC	CASSHGPFQETQYF
TRBV13	-	TRBJ1-2	few	TGTGCCAGCAGCTTAGGATTCAGGCCTCTTACCGCTGGCTACACCTTC	CASSLGFRPLTAGYTF
TRBV5-1	-	TRBJ1-1	-	TGCGCCAGCAGCTGGCGGGGAGGTCACACTGAAGCTTTCTTT	CASSWRGGHTEAFF
TRBV11-1	-	TRBJ2-7	few	TGTGCCAGCAGCGAATCTCGACCCTACGAGCAGTACTTC	CASSESRPYEQYF
TRBV20-1	-	TRBJ2-7	-	TGCAGTGCTCCCACAGGGAGCTCCTACGAGCAGTACTTC	CSAPTGSSYEQYF
TRBV20-1	TRBD2	TRBJ2-1	many	TGCAGTGCGAGAGCACTAGCGGGGGCGCAAGGGCAGTTCTTC	CSARALAGAQGQFF
TRBV21-1	-	TRBJ2-7	-	TGTGCCAGCAGCCTCCGGGACTGGGACTACGAGCAGTACTTC	CASSLRDWDYEQYF
TRBV27	-	TRBJ2-2	few	TGTGCCAGCAGTCACGGGACAAGGACCGGGGAGCTGTTTTTT	CASSHGTRTGELFF
TRBV29-1	-	TRBJ2-1	-	TGCAGCCCTTATGGGGCCGAAGAGGGGTATGAGCAGTTCTTC	CSPYGAEEGYEQFF
TRBV4-2	-	TRBJ2-1	few	TGTGCCAGCAGCCAAAGCGGGAATGAGCAGTTCTTC	CASSQSGNEQFF
TRBV20-1	TRBD1	TRBJ1-5	few	TGCAGTGCCCTCTACGCTGGGGACAGGGAAAATCAGCCCCAGCATTTT	CSALYAGDRENQPQHF
TRBV4-2	-	TRBJ1-2	few	TGTGCCAGCAGCCAAGAAGAGGTAGGGGGGCTCGGGCACTATGGCTACACCTTC	CASSQEEVGGLGHYGYTF
TRBV9	TRBD1	TRBJ2-7	few	TGTGCCAGCAGCCACCAGCCGGGACAGCGCTCCTACGAGCAGTACTTC	CASSHQPGQRSYEQYF
TRBV4-1	-	TRBJ2-1	-	TGCGCCAGCAGCCAAGAATGGCGGGGCTCCTACAATGAGCAGTTCTTC	CASSQEWRGSYNEQFF
TRBV23-1	-	TRBJ2-5	-	TGCGCCAGCAGTCAGCCGGGTCCTGAGAAAGAGACCCAGTACTTC	CASSQPGPEKETQYF
TRBV20-1	TRBD2	TRBJ2-7	few	TGCAGTGCTAGAGCCAGACTAGCGGGAGTGACCTACGAGCAGTACTTC	CSARARLAGVTYEQYF
TRBV7-9	-	TRBJ2-1	-	TGTGCCAGCAGCTTTCCGACCGGGACGGGCAATGAGCAGTTCTTC	CASSFPTGTGNEQFF
TRBV4-1	TRBD1	TRBJ2-2	-	TGCGCCAGCAGTGCGCCGGGACAGTTGAACACCGGGGAGCTGTTTTTT	CASSAPGQLNTGELFF
TRBV4-1	-	TRBJ1-1	-	TGCGCCAGCAGCCATCTTGACACCCCTGAAGCTTTCTTT	CASSHLDTPEAFF
TRBV7-9	-	TRBJ2-7	many	TGTGCCAGCAGCTTAGGGGACGAGCAGTACTTC	CASSLGDEQYF
TRBV29-1	-	TRBJ1-2	few	TGCAGCGTTGAAGATGCCGGGGTGTCCTATGGCTACACCTTC	CSVEDAGVSYGYTF
TRBV6-6	-	TRBJ2-1	few	TGTGCCAGCAGTTACGAGGCGAGCTCCTACAATGAGCAGTTCTTC	CASSYEASSYNEQFF
TRBV7-9	-	TRBJ2-3	-	TGTGCCAGCAGCCCAGTATCGGGGCTAGATACGCAGTATTTT	CASSPVSGLDTQYF